The source of this T cell receptor (beta chain) is a study of blood T cells in healthy people across ages. Study-level results: Roughly linear age-related decline in beta diversity appeared, significant by age around 36.

There are a few counts of this clonotype. As yet, its antigen is unknown. For the second PCR, which ran for roughly 6 to 12 cycles, a sample-barcoded 5' primer and a J-beta primer mix were used. Via MiXCR, TCRdb re-called the 5' RACE reads, giving one row per CDR3 protein. This table has more than 1,000,000 distinct CDR3 sequences, less than 25% appearing once. The CDR3 spans 12 residues. Germline V gene lookup returns CDR1 SQVTM and CDR2 ANQGSEA. V gave up 7 bases and J gave up 0 bases, with 7 bases separating them. A further study also used this sample, focusing on T cells of mothers and their children. This second study notes: All donors were healthy and Caucasian; they were a few mothers and their six children. In each mother, TCR beta CDR3 reads exceeded 10 million; in each child, they numbered 3 million to 3.5 million. The search for persistent microchimeric T cell clones detected none.

The source of this sequence is a girl under 10 years old in good health. The rearrangement joins TRBV29-1 to TRBJ2-1; D is unclear. The sequencing sample was made of blood. The CDR3 DNA reads TGCAGCGATGGAAGCTCCTACAATGAGCAGTTCTTC. This gives the protein CSDGSSYNEQFF.